A single sample is the source of the 8 T cell receptor beta chains below, sequenced in a study of neurological immune-mediated disorders. MiXCR, applied by TCRdb to the 5' RACE reads, yields one record per CDR3 protein. This sample has over 15,000 distinct CDR3 sequences, with around 10% found just once. Sequencing input: CD8+ T cells from blood. The source is a woman between 50 and 59 years old in good health.

This clonotype was observed at least ten times. V gene TRBV27 combines with J gene TRBJ2-3, with TRBD2 matching over 9 bases. Germline trimming cut 0 bases from V and 0 bases from J; bases unmatched to any gene: 7. CDR3 size: 18 residues. The germline gives CDR1 MNHEY, CDR2 SMNVEV (reference sequence). The CDR3 loop is CASSLSGAGGPSTDTQYF. The CDR3 DNA reads TGTGCCAGCAGTTTATCCGGCGCGGGGGGGCCGAGCACAGATACGCAGTATTTT.

This clonotype showed up many times. V gene TRBV6-6 combines with J gene TRBJ2-2, with unresolved D. Trimming left V 2 bases short and J 0 bases short, with 7 bases between. Germline CDR1 MNHNY, CDR2 SVGAGI (reference sequence). The CDR3 sequence is 15 residues long. This CDR3 is CASSYGSTNTGELFF. CDR3 sequence (DNA): TGTGCCAGCAGTTACGGGTCAACGAACACCGGGGAGCTGTTTTTT.

This clonotype appeared many times. The gene calls are TRBV27 and TRBJ1-1; D is unclear. Per germline, CDR1 MNHEY and CDR2 SMNVEV (reference sequence). This CDR3 contains 14 residues. Trimming left V 4 bases short and J 8 bases short, with 17 bases between. CDR3 nucleotides: TGTGCCAGCAGTTCCCAGTCCAATGGGATCGAAGCTTTCTTT. Residues: CASSSQSNGIEAFF.

This clonotype has at least ten counts. The rearrangement links TRBV28 to TRBJ2-4; D not certain. The length of the CDR3 is 17 residues. The germline V and J ends were trimmed by 5 bases and 1 base, with 18 bases remaining between them. Germline CDR1 and CDR2: MDHEN and SYDVKM. The CDR3 nucleotides are TGTGCCAGCAGTCCAGTTATTGGGTGGTCGGCCAAAAACATTCAGTACTTC. Translation: CASSPVIGWSAKNIQYF.

The rearrangement uses TRBV20-1 and TRBJ2-7; weak D call: TRBD2 (6 bases). The CDR3 contains 15 residues. CDR1 and CDR2 (germline): DFQATT, SNEGSKA (reference sequence). V lost 6 bases and J lost 0, with 18 bases in between. CDR3 protein: CSALRRAMSSYEQYF. Here the CDR3 DNA reads TGCAGTGCCCTCCGGAGGGCTATGAGCTCCTACGAGCAGTACTTC.

This clonotype was picked up many times. J is TRBJ1-5 and V is TRBV12-3 or TRBV12-4; 11 bases map to TRBD1. V lost 6 bases, J lost 4 bases, and 5 bases stayed unmatched. The CDR3 has 15 amino acids. The chain's CDR3 is CASRSGQGANQPQHF. The CDR3 region has the DNA TGTGCCAGCAGATCTGGACAGGGGGCGAATCAGCCCCAGCATTTT.

This clonotype was recorded at least ten times. The genes are TRBV3-1 and TRBJ1-2; D not resolved. V lost 3 bases and J 1 base, leaving 6 bases between the germline ends. The CDR3 has 13 amino acids. Germline V gene sequence: CDR1 LGHDT, CDR2 YNNKEL (reference sequence). The CDR3 loop reads CASSQGFNYGYTF. The CDR3 DNA reads as TGTGCCAGCAGCCAGGGTTTTAACTATGGCTACACCTTC.

This clonotype was found many times. This chain links TRBV6-6 with TRBJ2-7; the D call may be TRBD1 or TRBD2 (5 bases each). The CDR3 has 15 residues. Germline assignment: CDR1 MNHNY and CDR2 SVGAGI (reference sequence). Between the trimmed V and J ends, which lost 0 bases and 3 bases, there was a span of 12 bases. CDR3 loop: CASSYSDGAGYEQYF. The CDR3 bases are TGTGCCAGCAGTTACTCGGACGGGGCGGGCTACGAGCAGTACTTC.